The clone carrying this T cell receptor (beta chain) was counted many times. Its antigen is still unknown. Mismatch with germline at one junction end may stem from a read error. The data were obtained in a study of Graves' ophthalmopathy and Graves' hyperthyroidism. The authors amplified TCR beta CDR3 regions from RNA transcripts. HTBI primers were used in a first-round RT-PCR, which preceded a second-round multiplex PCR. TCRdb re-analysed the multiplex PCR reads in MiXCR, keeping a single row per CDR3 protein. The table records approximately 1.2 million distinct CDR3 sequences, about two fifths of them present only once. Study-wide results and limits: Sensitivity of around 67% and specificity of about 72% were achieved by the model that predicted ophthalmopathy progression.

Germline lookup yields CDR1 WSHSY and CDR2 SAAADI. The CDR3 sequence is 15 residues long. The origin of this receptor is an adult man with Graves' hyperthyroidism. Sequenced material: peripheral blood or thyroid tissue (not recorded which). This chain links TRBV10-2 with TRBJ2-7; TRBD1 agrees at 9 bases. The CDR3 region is CASSEGQGSSYEQYF. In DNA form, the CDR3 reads TGTGCCAGCAGCGAGGGACAGGGTTCCTCCTACGAGCAGTACTTC.